This T cell receptor (beta chain) was sequenced during a study of cytomegalovirus exposure and HLA in healthy donors. Regarding the study as a whole: Altogether, 160 or so TCR beta chains were recorded as cytomegalovirus-associated. Highest at DRB1 and lowest at HLA-C, TCR association rates differed among HLA loci in a later analysis. Rare TCR sequences dominated, though some public TCRs recurred in many donors.

CDR1 and CDR2 from the germline V gene are SEHNR and FQNEAQ (reference sequence). The CDR3 has 13 residues. The V end was cut by 3 bases, the J end by 7 bases, with 12 bases between. Primers included in the PCR were 60 Vbeta and 13 Jbeta primers. Assay used: immunoSEQ multiplex PCR; TCRdb lists only in-frame clones, some missing. The sample yields about 90,000 clones, 65% to 80% seen once. Concerning this clone: The antigen remains unidentified.

Those who donated were healthy bone marrow donors. The chain couples TRBV7-9 to TRBJ2-5, with D hard to call. The source is a woman aged 18-29 years in good health and CMV-seropositive. Sequencing was performed on PBMCs. The CDR3 protein is CASSLESPGTQYF. The CDR3 DNA is TGTGCCAGCAGCTTGGAGAGTCCGGGGACCCAGTACTTC.